This T cell receptor beta chain appears in the sequencing data of a study of CD8+ T cells in alopecia areata. Points from the study as a whole: Sharing of TCR sequences between patients (possibly for HLA-related reasons) was less clear than in mice. Clonality was higher in lesional than normal scalp, especially in alopecia totalis/universalis.

Extraction and reverse transcription of RNA yielded cDNA as the sequencing template. Profiled with immunoSEQ multiplex PCR; TCRdb holds only in-frame clones, not every one. The data hold approximately 150,000 clones, with 45% to 60% observed a single time. A remark on this clone: Its antigen remains unidentified.

Samples from alopecia areata patients were lesional scalp punch biopsies and peripheral blood. Both CD4+ and CD8+ T cells were separated by sorting PBMCs. From germline, CDR1 is SQVTM and CDR2 ANQGSEA. The junction had 10 bases not matched to a gene; V was cut back by 6 bases and J by 8 bases. The CDR3 sequence is 14 residues long. Sequencing input: CD4+ T cells sorted from blood. The genes are TRBV29-1 and TRBJ2-1; 10 nucleotides agree with TRBD2. The clonotype originates from a human donor with alopecia areata. The DNA for the CDR3 is TGCAGCGTCGAGGGAGCGGGAGGGTATGATGAGCAGTTCTTC. Translating gives CSVEGAGGYDEQFF.